This TCR beta chain is drawn from a study of T-cell reconstitution after alpha-beta-depleted transplantation in children. Study-wide findings and caveats: About two months after transplant, alpha-beta T cells reportedly came from several hundred expanded graft clones. Surviving recipient T cells and intrathymic progenitors accounted for some patients' high TCRbeta diversity at day 60. The authors attributed T-cell counts and diversity one year after transplant mostly to newly produced T cells.

Unique molecular identifiers were used to barcode this TCRbeta library. TCRdb processed the PCR reads anew with MiXCR; each CDR3 protein has one entry. The table has more than 200,000 distinct CDR3 sequences, roughly 8.1% seen once. CDR1 and CDR2 (germline): DFQATT, SNEGSKA (reference sequence). This CDR3 spans 14 amino acids. The J segment lost 2 bases and the V segment lost 6 bases, leaving 6 bases of the junction unmatched. Details on this clonotype: Its antigen is currently unknown.

The sequencing used PBMCs, mostly from graft donor cells, collected 360 days after TCRalphabeta/CD19-depleted stem cell transplant. The sequence was collected from a male patient under 10 years old who had a stem cell transplant for acute myeloid leukemia, so the T cells may come from the graft donor. This sequence joins TRBV20-1 and TRBJ2-2; 7 positions agree with TRBD1. The CDR3 nucleotides are TGCAGTGCATCCGGGACAGTCAACACCGGGGAGCTGTTTTTT. Its translation is CSASGTVNTGELFF.